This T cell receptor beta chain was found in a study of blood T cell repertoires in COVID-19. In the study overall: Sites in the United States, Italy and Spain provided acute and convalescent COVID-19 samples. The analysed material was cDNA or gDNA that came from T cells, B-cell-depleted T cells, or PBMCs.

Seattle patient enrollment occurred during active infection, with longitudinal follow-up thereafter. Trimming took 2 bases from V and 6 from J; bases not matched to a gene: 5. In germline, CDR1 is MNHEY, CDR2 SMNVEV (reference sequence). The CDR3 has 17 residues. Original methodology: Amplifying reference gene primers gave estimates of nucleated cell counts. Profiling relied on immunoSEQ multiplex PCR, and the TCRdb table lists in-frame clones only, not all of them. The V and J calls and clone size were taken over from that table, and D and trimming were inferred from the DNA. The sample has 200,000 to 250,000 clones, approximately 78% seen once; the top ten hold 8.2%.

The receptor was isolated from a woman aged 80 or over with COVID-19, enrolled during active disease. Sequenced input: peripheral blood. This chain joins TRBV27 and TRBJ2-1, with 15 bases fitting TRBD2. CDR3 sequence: CASSLVGLAGGGNEQFF. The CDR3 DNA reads TGTGCCAGCAGTTTAGTGGGACTAGCGGGAGGTGGCAATGAGCAGTTCTTC.